The 27 T cell receptor beta chains below were found in one sample sequenced in a study of T cell responses to AZD1222 COVID-19 vaccine. Repertoires were generated with immunoSEQ multiplex PCR, while TCRdb's copy carries only in-frame clones and drops some. This repertoire shows more than 150,000 clones, about 94% found once; its top ten account for 7% to 9.5%. The sequences come from peripheral blood, collected on day 0 of AZD1222 vaccination. The source of these receptors is an adult in good health.

This chain connects TRBV11-3 to TRBJ2-1, with 14 bases fitting TRBD2. The trim removed 4 bases at V and 7 bases at J, leaving 6 bases unmatched. The CDR3 has 16 residues. In germline, CDR1 is SGHNT, CDR2 YENEEA. The CDR3 DNA reads as TGTGCCAGCAGCTCCCCGGGACTAGCGGGAGTAAATGAGCAGTTCTTC. Translating it yields CASSSPGLAGVNEQFF.

The V and J genes are TRBV19 and TRBJ1-1; 8 bases fit TRBD1. The CDR3 has 13 residues. The V gene's germline CDR1 is LNHDA and CDR2 SQIVND (reference sequence). Unmatched junction bases numbered 2, after V lost 0 bases and J lost 8 bases. CDR3 sequence reads: CASSIEGTGEAFF. The CDR3 DNA reads TGTGCCAGTAGTATAGAAGGGACAGGCGAAGCTTTCTTT. Together with reference TRBV19 and TRBJ1-1, the CDR3 gives the full variable domain: DGGITQSPKYLFRKEGQNVTLSCEQNLNHDAMYWYRQDPGQGLRLIYYSQIVNDFQKGDIAEGYSVSREKKESFPLTVTSAQKNPTAFYLCASSIEGTGEAFFGQGTRLTVV.

The CDR3 bases are TGTGCCAGCAGCCCAGGGAGGCAGGGAGACGAAAAACTGTTTTTT. Translating gives CASSPGRQGDEKLFF. The V call is TRBV7-9, the J call TRBJ1-4; a weak D match, TRBD1 (5 bases). CDR1 is SEHNR and CDR2 is FQNEAQ in the germline V gene (reference sequence). V was trimmed by 5 bases and J by 8 bases, leaving 18 bases between them. The CDR3 runs 15 residues.

This chain uses TRBV11-1 with TRBJ2-7; 13 bases match TRBD2. Germline V gene sequence: CDR1 SGHAT, CDR2 FQDESV (reference sequence). The V and J ends lost 5 bases and 3 bases, in that order; junction bases with no gene match: 7. This CDR3 is built from 16 residues. CDR3 protein: CASSQFGTSGNYEQYF. The DNA for the CDR3 is TGTGCCAGCAGCCAATTTGGGACTAGCGGGAACTACGAGCAGTACTTC. The full variable domain, with the rest looked up from reference TRBV11-1 and TRBJ2-7, is EAEVAQSPRYKITEKSQAVAFWCDPISGHATLYWYRQILGQGPELLVQFQDESVVDDSQLPKDRFSAERLKGVDSTLKIQPAELGDSAMYLCASSQFGTSGNYEQYFGPGTRLTVT.

V and J are TRBV4-2 and TRBJ2-7; D remains ambiguous. The germline V gene encodes CDR1 LGHNA and CDR2 YNFKEQ. CDR3 length: 13 amino acids. V was cut by 5 bases and J by 3 bases, with 11 bases left in between. The CDR3 coding sequence is TGTGCCAGCAGCTCTGGACCGAGCTACGAGCAGTACTTC. The encoded protein is CASSSGPSYEQYF.

V and J are TRBV7-8 and TRBJ2-7, with TRBD1 identical over 7 bases. Germline CDR1 SGHVS, CDR2 FQNEAQ. The CDR3 loop spans 14 amino acids. The ends lost 1 base at V and 6 bases at J; junction bases unmatched: 6. The CDR3 is CASSLGDRVGEQYF. Written as DNA, the CDR3 is TGTGCCAGCAGCTTAGGTGACAGGGTGGGCGAGCAGTACTTC.

The chain combines TRBV12-5 with TRBJ2-2, with 7 nucleotides matching TRBD2. The CDR3 totals 16 residues. Germline V gene data show CDR1 as LGHNT and CDR2 as FRNRAP. V lost 4 bases, J lost 2 bases, and 7 bases stayed unmatched. Written as DNA, the CDR3 is TGTGCTAGTGGTTCTGCTAGCGGAGCCAACACCGGGGAGCTGTTTTTT. Translation: CASGSASGANTGELFF.

This clone has a single count. V is TRBV7-9 and J is TRBJ2-5; TRBD1 aligns across 8 bases. CDR3 length: 14 residues. Germline V gene sequence: CDR1 SEHNR, CDR2 FQNEAQ (reference sequence). The ends lost 5 bases at V and 4 bases at J; junction bases unmatched: 6. The CDR3 spells CASSVTGGTETQYF. As DNA, the CDR3 is TGTGCCAGCAGCGTAACAGGGGGTACAGAGACCCAGTACTTC. The entire variable domain, with the rest obtained from reference TRBV7-9 and TRBJ2-5, is as follows: DTGVSQNPRHKITKRGQNVTFRCDPISEHNRLYWYRQTLGQGPEFLTYFQNEAQLEKSRLLSDRFSAERPKGSFSTLEIQRTEQGDSAMYLCASSVTGGTETQYFGPGTRLLVL.

Details on this clone: Other DNA sequences from this sample encode an identical CDR3 as well. The chain combines TRBV6-1 with TRBJ1-5; no firm D call. This CDR3 spans 15 amino acids. Germline V gives CDR1 MNHNS, CDR2 SASEGT. V was pared by 0 bases and J by 1 base, with 7 bases between. CDR3 region: CASSEAGGSNQPQHF. The CDR3 DNA follows: TGTGCCAGCAGTGAAGCGGGAGGGAGCAATCAGCCCCAGCATTTT.

The V and J genes are TRBV28 and TRBJ1-2; D remains unclear. Per the germline V gene, CDR1 is MDHEN and CDR2 is SYDVKM. The CDR3 contains 12 residues. The V end was cut by 11 bases, the J end by 0 bases, with 10 bases between. In DNA form, the CDR3 reads TGTGCCCTGCCCCGGTCTAACTATGGCTACACCTTC. It translates to CALPRSNYGYTF.

The CDR3, as DNA: TGTGCCAGCAGCTTGGAATGGCAGGGGAACACTGAAGCTTTCTTT. This sequence encodes CASSLEWQGNTEAFF. V is TRBV5-8 and J is TRBJ1-1; D is perhaps TRBD1 (5 bases). Between the trimmed V and J ends, which lost 0 bases and 1 base, there was a span of 10 bases. The CDR3 is 15 amino acids. Germline CDR1 reads SGHTS; CDR2 reads YDEGEE.

The chain employs TRBV3-1 (or the pseudogene TRBV3-2) and TRBJ2-5; D possibly corresponds to TRBD2 (6 bases). V gave up 4 bases and J gave up 5 bases, with 11 bases separating them. This CDR3 region has 13 residues. The germline V gene has CDR1 LGHDT and CDR2 YNNKEL (reference sequence). Here the CDR3 reads CASSPGVGETQYF. CDR3 coding DNA: TGTGCCAGCAGCCCGGGGGTCGGGGAGACCCAGTACTTC.

The chain joins TRBV5-8 to TRBJ1-2; 10 bases align to TRBD1. The ends lost 5 bases at V and 8 bases at J; junction bases unmatched: 18. The germline V gene has CDR1 SGHTS and CDR2 YDEGEE. This CDR3 is built from 17 residues. The CDR3 DNA reads TGTGCCAGCAGACTACGGGAATTCGGGACAGGGGTCCTCGGCTACACCTTC. Encoded protein: CASRLREFGTGVLGYTF.

The V gene is TRBV18, the J gene TRBJ2-1; D may be TRBD1 (6 bases). Trimming took 6 bases from V and 9 from J, leaving 18 bases between them. CDR3 size: 14 residues. CDR1 is KGHSH and CDR2 is LQKENI in the germline V gene. The CDR3 region is CASSYGQRGIEQFF. CDR3 DNA sequence: TGTGCCAGCTCCTACGGACAGAGGGGTATTGAGCAGTTCTTC.

The chain links TRBV12-5 to TRBJ2-3, with 7 bases lining up with TRBD2. Germline CDR1 LGHNT, CDR2 FRNRAP. The CDR3 consists of 15 residues. With V trimmed by 5 bases and J by 2 bases, 7 bases remained unmatched. Here the CDR3 DNA reads TGTGCTAGTGGTGCGGGAGTCAGTCCCACAGATACGCAGTATTTT. Residues: CASGAGVSPTDTQYF.

The rearrangement links TRBV11-1 to TRBJ2-3, with D possibly matching TRBD1 (6 bases). Per germline, CDR1 SGHAT and CDR2 FQDESV (reference sequence). The V and J ends lost 5 bases and 4 bases respectively, with 16 bases between them. This CDR3 has 15 residues. The DNA of the CDR3 is TGTGCCAGCAGCAAGGACAGTTTTTTCGCAGATACGCAGTATTTT. Residues: CASSKDSFFADTQYF. The full variable domain, in which reference TRBV11-1 and TRBJ2-3 provide the parts outside the CDR3, is EAEVAQSPRYKITEKSQAVAFWCDPISGHATLYWYRQILGQGPELLVQFQDESVVDDSQLPKDRFSAERLKGVDSTLKIQPAELGDSAMYLCASSKDSFFADTQYFGPGTRLTVL.

The chain employs TRBV5-4 and TRBJ1-1, with D possibly matching TRBD1 (6 bases). This CDR3 is built from 16 residues. Germline CDR1 reads SGHNT; CDR2 reads YYREEE (reference sequence). V dropped 4 bases and J dropped 2 bases, with 18 bases sitting between them. In DNA, the CDR3 is TGTGCCAGCAGCACCCTCGGGGGCACATTCAACACTGAAGCTTTCTTT. It specifies CASSTLGGTFNTEAFF. Full variable domain (missing parts from reference TRBV5-4 and TRBJ1-1): ETGVTQSPTHLIKTRGQQVTLRCSSQSGHNTVSWYQQALGQGPQFIFQYYREEENGRGNFPPRFSGLQFPNYSSELNVNALELDDSALYLCASSTLGGTFNTEAFFGQGTRLTVV.

The V gene is TRBV19, the J gene TRBJ2-5; 11 positions agree with TRBD2. The J segment lost 8 bases and the V segment lost 4 bases, leaving 6 bases of the junction unmatched. CDR3 size: 14 residues. Germline V lookup: CDR1 LNHDA, CDR2 SQIVND (reference sequence). Written as DNA, the CDR3 is TGTGCCAGTAGTACTAGCGGGAGGTCGAATACCCAGTACTTC. Its protein product is CASSTSGRSNTQYF.

This chain's CDR3 is CAWSWSNTEAFF. The CDR3 bases are TGTGCCTGGAGTTGGTCGAACACTGAAGCTTTCTTT. The chain combines TRBV30 with TRBJ1-1, with D hard to call. Trimming stripped 2 bases from V and 1 base from J, with 5 bases between. The CDR3 spans 12 residues. Germline V CDR1 and CDR2: GTSNPN, SVGIG (reference sequence).

The V and J genes are TRBV5-1 and TRBJ2-1; TRBD2 agrees at 11 bases. CDR3 length: 17 amino acids. The V gene's germline CDR1 is SGHRS and CDR2 YFSETQ. V shed 4 bases, J shed 7 bases, and the junction held 13 bases outside the gene matches. The CDR3 DNA sequence: TGCGCCAGCAGCCCCGATCCATCGGGACTAGCGGTGAATGAGCAGTTCTTC. Its protein is CASSPDPSGLAVNEQFF.

J is TRBJ2-7 and V is TRBV7-2; no clear D gene. Germline V gene data show CDR1 as SGHTA and CDR2 as FQGNSA. The CDR3 runs to 15 residues. Trimming stripped 5 bases from V and 0 bases from J, with 14 bases between. CDR3 DNA sequence: TGTGCCAGCAGCGACCGGCGGCCGGGCTCCTACGAGCAGTACTTC. Its translation: CASSDRRPGSYEQYF.

V gene TRBV15 combines with J gene TRBJ1-3; D is undetermined. CDR3 length: 14 residues. V shed 0 bases and J shed 5 bases, with 8 bases lying between them. CDR1 and CDR2 (germline): LNHNV, YYDKDF (reference sequence). The chain's CDR3 is CATSRDPQRNTIYF. CDR3 DNA sequence: TGTGCCACCAGCAGAGATCCCCAGAGAAACACCATATATTTT.

The chain combines TRBV7-3 with TRBJ2-2; D perhaps matches TRBD2 (5 bases). Germline V CDR1 and CDR2: SGHTA, FQGTGA. The V gene lost 5 bases and the J gene lost 2 bases, with 9 bases spanning the gap. The CDR3 runs 14 residues. The CDR3 loop is CASSPGLNTGELFF. DNA of the CDR3: TGTGCCAGCAGCCCCGGACTCAACACCGGGGAGCTGTTTTTT.

The genes are TRBV12-3 or TRBV12-4 and TRBJ1-1, with 9 bases identical to TRBD1. The CDR3 runs to 12 residues. J gave up 8 bases and V 4 bases, and 2 bases lay outside the gene matches. The CDR3 region has the DNA TGTGCCAGCAGTTCCGGACAGGGGGAAGCTTTCTTT. Translation gives CASSSGQGEAFF.

The chain joins TRBV14 to TRBJ2-7, with D perhaps given as TRBD1 or TRBD2 (5 bases each). The V and J ends lost 4 bases and 2 bases respectively, with 9 bases between them. The CDR3 covers 13 residues. Germline CDR1 reads SGHDN; CDR2 reads FVKESK. The CDR3 region is CASSLPGPYEQYF. The CDR3 DNA is TGTGCCAGCAGCCTCCCGGGGCCCTACGAGCAGTACTTC.

The J gene is TRBJ2-2, the V gene TRBV6-1; 11 nucleotides align to TRBD2. CDR1 is MNHNS and CDR2 is SASEGT in the germline V gene. This CDR3 has 16 residues. Unmatched junction bases numbered 5, after V lost 2 bases and J lost 6 bases. The CDR3 nucleotides are TGTGCCAGCAGTGAACTAGCGGGAGGTATTCCCGGGGAGCTGTTTTTT. Its translation is CASSELAGGIPGELFF.

The gene calls are TRBV5-4 and TRBJ2-2; TRBD2 aligns across 9 bases. This CDR3 contains 15 residues. Losses at the gene ends were 4 bases for V and 10 bases for J; bases not matched to a gene: 11. Germline V gene data show CDR1 as SGHNT and CDR2 as YYREEE (reference sequence). The CDR3 protein is CASSLIAGVREELFF. CDR3 nucleotides: TGTGCCAGCAGCCTAATAGCGGGAGTGAGGGAGGAGCTGTTTTTT.